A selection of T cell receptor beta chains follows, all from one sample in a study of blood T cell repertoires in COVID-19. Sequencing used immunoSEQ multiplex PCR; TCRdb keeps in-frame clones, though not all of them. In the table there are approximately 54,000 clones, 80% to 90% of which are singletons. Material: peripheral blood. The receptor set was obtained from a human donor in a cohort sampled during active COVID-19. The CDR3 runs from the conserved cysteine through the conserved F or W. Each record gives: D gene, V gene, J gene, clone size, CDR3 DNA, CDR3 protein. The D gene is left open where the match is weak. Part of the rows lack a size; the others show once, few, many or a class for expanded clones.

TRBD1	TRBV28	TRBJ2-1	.	TGTGCCAGCAGCGCGGACAGGAGATACAATGAGCAGTTCTTC	CASSADRRYNEQFF
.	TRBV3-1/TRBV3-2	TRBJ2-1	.	TGTGCCAGCAGCCAAGGCCCCGAGACCCGCGGCCTTTATGAGCAGTTCTTC	CASSQGPETRGLYEQFF
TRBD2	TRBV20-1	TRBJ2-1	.	TGCAGTGCTAGTCATCTAGCGGCTTACAATGAGCAGTTCTTC	CSASHLAAYNEQFF
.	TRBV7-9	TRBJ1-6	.	TGTGCCAGCAGCTCTACAGGAGATTATTCACCCCTCCACTTT	CASSSTGDYSPLHF
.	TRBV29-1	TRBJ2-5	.	TGCAGCGTTCAACAGACACAAGAGACCCAGTACTTC	CSVQQTQETQYF
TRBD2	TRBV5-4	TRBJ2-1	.	TGTGCCAGCAGCACTCTAGCGGGAGGTTATTATGAGCAGTTCTTC	CASSTLAGGYYEQFF
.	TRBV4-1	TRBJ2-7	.	TGCGCCAGCAGCCCAGCCCGGGGGAATCGGGAGCAGTACTTC	CASSPARGNREQYF
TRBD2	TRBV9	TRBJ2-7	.	TGTGCCAGCAGCCCCGAGGGACTAGCGGGAGTCTACGAGCAGTACTTC	CASSPEGLAGVYEQYF
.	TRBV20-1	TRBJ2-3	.	TGCAGTGCTAGAGCTTCGGATACGCAGTATTTT	CSARASDTQYF
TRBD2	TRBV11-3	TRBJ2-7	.	TGTGCCAGCAGCTTACGAGGGACTAGTTCGCCCTACGAGCAGTACTTC	CASSLRGTSSPYEQYF
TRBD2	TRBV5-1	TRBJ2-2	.	TGCGCCAGCAGCTTTCTAGCGGGAGGGCCGACCGGGGAGCTGTTTTTT	CASSFLAGGPTGELFF
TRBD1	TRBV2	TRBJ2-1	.	TGTGCCAGCAGTGAAGAGACAGGGGCCTCTGAGCAGTTCTTC	CASSEETGASEQFF
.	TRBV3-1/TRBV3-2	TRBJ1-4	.	TGTGCCAGCAGCCCAATAAGGGCTGGAGGGAAACTGTTTTTT	CASSPIRAGGKLFF
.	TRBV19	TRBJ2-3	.	TGTGCCAGTAGTATAGGAGGTAGATACACAGATACGCAGTATTTT	CASSIGGRYTDTQYF
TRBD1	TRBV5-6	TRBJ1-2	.	TGTGCCAGCAGCTTGCTACAGGGGAGTTGGGGCTACACCTTC	CASSLLQGSWGYTF
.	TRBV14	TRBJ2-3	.	TGTGCCAGCAGCCAAGGACTGAGCACAGATACGCAGTATTTT	CASSQGLSTDTQYF
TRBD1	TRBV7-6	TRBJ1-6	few	TGTGCCAGCAGCTTAGTGCGACAGGGAGGATCACCCCTCCACTTT	CASSLVRQGGSPLHF
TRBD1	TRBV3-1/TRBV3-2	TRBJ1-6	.	TGTGCCAGCAGCCAAGGCACCGGACAGGGTAATTCACCCCTCCACTTT	CASSQGTGQGNSPLHF
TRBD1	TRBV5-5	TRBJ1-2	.	TGTGCCAGCAGCTTGATCGCCAGACAGGGGGTCGGCTACACCTTC	CASSLIARQGVGYTF
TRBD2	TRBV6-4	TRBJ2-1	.	TGTGCCAGCAGTCCCCTAGCGGGAGTATTAGGTGAGCAGTTCTTC	CASSPLAGVLGEQFF
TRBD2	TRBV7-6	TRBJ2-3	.	TGTGCCAGCAGCGGAGGTCGCGGGAGGGCCCCTAGCACAGATACGCAGTATTTT	CASSGGRGRAPSTDTQYF
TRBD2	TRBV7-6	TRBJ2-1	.	TGTGCCAGCAGCTTGACGGCGGGAGAGAACTACAATGAGCAGTTCTTC	CASSLTAGENYNEQFF
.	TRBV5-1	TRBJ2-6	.	TGCGCCAGCAGCCGCGACAGTAACTCTGGGGCCAACGTCCTGACTTTC	CASSRDSNSGANVLTF
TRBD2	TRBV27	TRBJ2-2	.	TGTGCCAGCAGCTGGGCCCAGAACCAAGGCGGGAGGGTCACCGGGGAGCTGTTTTTT	CASSWAQNQGGRVTGELFF
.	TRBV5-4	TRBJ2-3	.	TGTGCCAGCAGCTTGGCGTCTAGCTCGGATACGCAGTATTTT	CASSLASSSDTQYF
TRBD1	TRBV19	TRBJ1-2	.	TGTGCCAGTAGTATGATTGGCGACAGGGAAGGCTACACCTTC	CASSMIGDREGYTF
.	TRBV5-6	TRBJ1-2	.	TGTGCCAGCAGCTTGGACAGGGTAGACTATGGCTACACCTTC	CASSLDRVDYGYTF
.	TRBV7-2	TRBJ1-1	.	TGTGCCAGCAGCTTAGCCCACACCAGCCGGGTCACTGAAGCTTTCTTT	CASSLAHTSRVTEAFF
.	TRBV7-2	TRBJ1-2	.	TGTGCCAGCAGCTTAGGATCGGAAGGGGGCTATGGCTACACCTTC	CASSLGSEGGYGYTF
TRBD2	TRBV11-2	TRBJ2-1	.	TGTGCCAGCAGCCGACCAACTAGCGCCAACTCCTACAATGAGCAGTTCTTC	CASSRPTSANSYNEQFF
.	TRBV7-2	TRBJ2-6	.	TGTGCCAGCAGCTTAACAGGGACCTCTGGGGCCAACGTCCTGACTTTC	CASSLTGTSGANVLTF
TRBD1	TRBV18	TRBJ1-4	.	TGTGCCAGCTCACCACGAGACAGGGAAGAAAAACTGTTTTTT	CASSPRDREEKLFF
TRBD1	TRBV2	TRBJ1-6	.	TGTGCCAGCAGTTACAGGGGGTCGAATTCACCCCTCCACTTT	CASSYRGSNSPLHF
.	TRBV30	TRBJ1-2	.	TGTGCCTGCCAGGCATTTCACTATGGCTACACCTTC	CACQAFHYGYTF
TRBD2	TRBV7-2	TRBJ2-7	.	TGTGCCAGCAGCTTTCCGGGGGGAGAGCAGTACTTC	CASSFPGGEQYF
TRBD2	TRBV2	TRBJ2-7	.	TGTGCCAGCAGTCTCTTTAGCGGGAGTCTGTCCTACGAGCAGTACTTC	CASSLFSGSLSYEQYF
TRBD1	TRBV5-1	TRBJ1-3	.	TGCGCCAGCAGCTACGGACAGGGGAATCGGAACACCATATATTTT	CASSYGQGNRNTIYF
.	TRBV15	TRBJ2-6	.	TGTGCCACCAGCAGAGATCGAGGGTACGGGGCCAACGTCCTGACTTTC	CATSRDRGYGANVLTF
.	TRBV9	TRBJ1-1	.	TGTGCCAGCAGCCCGGGCAGGGCGGGGACTGAAGCTTTCTTT	CASSPGRAGTEAFF
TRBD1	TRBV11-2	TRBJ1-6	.	TGTGCCAGCAGCTTAGGCCGGGACAGTCTTAGATCACCCCTCCACTTT	CASSLGRDSLRSPLHF
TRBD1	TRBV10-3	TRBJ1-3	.	TGTGCCGTGGACAGGGGAAACACCATATATTTT	CAVDRGNTIYF
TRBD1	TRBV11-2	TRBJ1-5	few	TGTGCCAGCAGCTCCGGGACAGGGGTCAATCAGCCCCAGCATTTT	CASSSGTGVNQPQHF
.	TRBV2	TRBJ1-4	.	TGTGCCAGCAGTGATCGTGGCAGGGTAGAGGAAAAACTGTTTTTT	CASSDRGRVEEKLFF
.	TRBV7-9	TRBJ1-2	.	TGTGCCAGCAGCATCCCAGGCAACTATGGCTACACCTTC	CASSIPGNYGYTF
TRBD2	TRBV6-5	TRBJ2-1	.	TGTGCCAGCAGACTGACTAGCGGGACTCGCAATGAGCAGTTCTTC	CASRLTSGTRNEQFF
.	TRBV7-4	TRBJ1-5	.	TGTGCCAGCAGCTTAAACCGGGGGAATCAGCCCCAGCATTTT	CASSLNRGNQPQHF
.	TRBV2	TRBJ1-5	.	TGTGCCAGCAGCAGGGGAAGCAATCAGCCCCAGCATTTT	CASSRGSNQPQHF